This T cell receptor (beta chain) stems from a study of blood T cell repertoires in COVID-19. V lost 5 bases and J lost 0, with 16 bases in between. The CDR3 has 17 residues. Germline lookup yields CDR1 SGHAT and CDR2 FQNNGV. Libraries were prepared by immunoSEQ multiplex PCR; TCRdb keeps only in-frame clonotypes and omits some of them. The sample yields some 260,000 clones, around 84% seen once. Sample: PBMCs or T cells enriched from blood (not recorded which). This TCR derives from a man aged 30 to 45 with acute COVID-19. The chain recombines TRBV11-2 with TRBJ1-4; the D gene is possibly TRBD1 (6 bases). The CDR3 spells CASSGGREYATNEKLFF. CDR3 bases: TGTGCCAGCAGCGGGGGCAGGGAATATGCAACTAATGAAAAACTGTTTTTT.